The present T cell receptor (beta chain) was sequenced within a study of CD8+CD57+ T cells in acquired aplastic anemia listed by TCRdb under 2018. Concerning the study at large: On average, sorted CD4+ and CD8+ cells yielded 3.2 ug of extracted DNA, with a range of about 0.17 to 27.4 ug. Mean read counts for healthy donor samples were approximately 10 million for CD4+ cells and some 12 million for CD8+ cells.

This clonotype was found many times. The antigen it recognizes is unknown. Base qualities are not at hand, and no much larger clone is one base apart. V sheds 1 base and J sheds 7 bases, leaving 11 bases between their ends. The germline V gene (reference sequence) specifies SEHNR as CDR1 and FQNEAQ as CDR2. The CDR3 goes from the cysteine to the phenylalanine over 13 residues. CDR3 DNA is the only sequence kept; it has 39 bases, read in frame from the first base. Overall results and qualifications from the work: Patients and healthy controls showed no significant difference in CD8+ Simpson's diversity (P=0.060). Twenty-nine CD8+ CDR3 sequences were found to be shared between patients and controls, but these sequences appeared to be highly expressed in patients and within the immunodominant clones of the patients.

TCR beta VDJ combination and CDR3 sequence profiling used genomic DNA as the template. An Illumina HiSeq 2000 was the platform used for TCR repertoire sequencing. Per the authors' processing: Repertoire assessment relied on Simpson's diversity index, CDR3 size and DJ length profiles, and TRBV/TRBJ rearrangement plots. Whichever DNA sequence was most abundant in the deep sequencing data was defined as the immunodominant clone. CDR3 amino acid sequences were screened for sharing across subjects and were compared with published repertoires and the VDJdb database. TCRdb cleaned the public reads at Q25 with fastp, built clones with MiXCR and kept in-frame beta chains. Entries are consolidated by CDR3 protein sequence, retaining the most common genes and DNA. What appears here as the V and J calls and clone size reflects TCRdb's work, not the paper's. For this sample there are about 68,000 distinct CDR3 sequences; roughly 50% appear just once. About 9% of the sample rests with the top ten.

In the study, sorted CD4+ and CD8+ blood T cells from patients with severe aplastic anemia and from healthy subjects underwent deep sequencing of TCR repertoires. Ficoll-Paque density gradient centrifugation was used to isolate peripheral blood mononuclear cells. CD4+ and CD8+ T cells were sorted by FACS or magnetic beads before DNA extraction. The sequence derives from a human donor in good health, serving as a control. The chain uses TRBV7-9 and TRBJ2-7, with the D segment identity uncertain. Sample: sorted CD4+, CD8+, or CD8+CD57+ T cells (not recorded which) from PBMCs. The nucleotides are TGTGCCAGCAGCTTAGAAGGTTTAGGGGAGCAGTACTTC. Its protein product is CASSLEGLGEQYF.